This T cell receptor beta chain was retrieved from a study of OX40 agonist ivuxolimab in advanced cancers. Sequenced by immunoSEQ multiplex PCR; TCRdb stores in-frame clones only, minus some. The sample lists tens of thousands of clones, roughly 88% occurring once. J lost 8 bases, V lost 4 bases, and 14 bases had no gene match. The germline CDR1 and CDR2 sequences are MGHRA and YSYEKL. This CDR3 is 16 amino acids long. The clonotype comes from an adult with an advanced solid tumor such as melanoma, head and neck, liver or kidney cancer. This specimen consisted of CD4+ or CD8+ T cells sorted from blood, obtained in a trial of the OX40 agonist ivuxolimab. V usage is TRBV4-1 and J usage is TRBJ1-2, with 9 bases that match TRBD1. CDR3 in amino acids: CASSPTYPQGAAGYTF. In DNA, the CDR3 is TGCGCCAGCAGCCCCACTTACCCACAGGGGGCGGCCGGCTACACCTTC.